Listed below are T cell receptor beta chains from one sample, sequenced in a study of T-cell memory formation after mild COVID-19. TCRdb analysed the 5' RACE reads with MiXCR anew, one entry per CDR3 protein. Seen here are some 310,000 distinct CDR3 sequences, 20% observed once, and the top ten hold 20% to 25%. The sample comprised PBMCs or a T cell subset sorted from them (not recorded which). All receptors derive from a man aged 18 to 29 who had mild COVID-19 (a few samples of this study predate the infection). Cell type and time point are not known. Both conserved end residues are part of each CDR3. A D gene is named only where the DNA matches it firmly. Not every row has a clone size; where given, it reads once, few, many or a size class.

V	J	size	D	CDR3	DNA
TRBV20-1	TRBJ2-3	many	.	CSASRDTQYF	TGCAGTGCTAGCCGGGATACGCAGTATTTT
TRBV27	TRBJ1-6	few	.	CASSLSMGGRSPLHF	TGTGCCAGCAGTTTATCTATGGGGGGCCGGTCACCCCTCCACTTT
TRBV6-6	TRBJ2-5	once	.	CASSYGARVGQETQYF	TGTGCCAGCAGTTATGGGGCCCGGGTTGGGCAAGAGACCCAGTACTTC
TRBV20-1	TRBJ2-5	.	TRBD2	CSANGGAQETQYF	TGCAGTGCTAACGGGGGGGCCCAAGAGACCCAGTACTTC
TRBV14	TRBJ2-2	.	.	CASSQGLGLSGELFF	TGTGCCAGCAGCCAAGGTCTAGGGTTGTCGGGGGAGCTGTTTTTT
TRBV4-1	TRBJ2-1	.	TRBD2	CASSQDRRGLAGKNEQFF	TGCGCCAGCAGCCAAGATCGTCGGGGACTAGCGGGGAAGAATGAGCAGTTCTTC
TRBV3-1	TRBJ2-3	.	.	CASSQDEGTTDTQYF	TGTGCCAGCAGCCAAGATGAGGGGACAACAGATACGCAGTATTTT
TRBV5-5	TRBJ1-2	.	TRBD1	CASSYRDSTYGYTF	TGTGCCAGCAGCTACCGGGACAGCACCTATGGCTACACCTTC
TRBV7-9	TRBJ2-3	few	.	CASTLRTSSTDTQYF	TGTGCCAGCACCTTGAGAACTTCTAGCACAGATACGCAGTATTTT
TRBV6-6	TRBJ2-5	.	TRBD1	CASSYRQGLETQYF	TGTGCCAGCAGTTACCGACAGGGGTTAGAGACCCAGTACTTC
TRBV4-1	TRBJ2-1	few	TRBD2	CASSQRLAGGYNEQFF	TGCGCCAGCAGCCAACGACTAGCGGGGGGTTACAATGAGCAGTTCTTC
TRBV6-2/TRBV6-3	TRBJ2-5	.	TRBD2	CASSYYGGDRETQYF	TGTGCCAGCAGTTATTACGGGGGGGACCGGGAGACCCAGTACTTC
TRBV11-3	TRBJ1-1	.	.	CASSLDQRTEAFF	TGTGCCAGCAGCTTAGATCAGAGGACTGAAGCTTTCTTT
TRBV12-3/TRBV12-4	TRBJ1-6	many	.	CASSFQGPNSPLHF	TGTGCCAGCAGTTTTCAGGGGCCCAATTCACCCCTCCACTTT
TRBV5-1	TRBJ1-2	.	.	CASSGDGVDYGYTF	TGCGCCAGCAGCGGGGACGGTGTAGACTATGGCTACACCTTC
TRBV5-1	TRBJ1-6	.	TRBD1	CASSIPGTAGTSPLHF	TGCGCCAGCAGCATACCCGGGACAGCAGGGACCTCACCCCTCCACTTT
TRBV10-2	TRBJ1-2	.	TRBD1	CASRGQQQDGYTF	TGCGCCAGCAGGGGACAGCAGCAAGACGGCTACACCTTC
TRBV12-3/TRBV12-4	TRBJ2-1	.	TRBD2	CASSRILAGGNNEQFF	TGTGCCAGCAGCCGCATACTAGCGGGGGGAAACAATGAGCAGTTCTTC
TRBV27	TRBJ1-2	.	.	CASSSSGTPLEGYTF	TGTGCCAGCAGTTCATCGGGGACACCGCTAGAAGGCTACACCTTC
TRBV5-1	TRBJ1-1	.	.	CASSLGTGWSTEAFF	TGCGCCAGCAGCTTGGGCACAGGGTGGAGCACTGAAGCTTTCTTT
TRBV24-1	TRBJ2-1	many	.	CATTAGGRPYNEQFF	TGTGCCACCACGGCAGGGGGGCGGCCCTACAATGAGCAGTTCTTC
TRBV3-1	TRBJ1-3	.	.	CASSQQPAGNTIYF	TGTGCCAGCAGCCAGCAACCGGCCGGAAACACCATATATTTT
TRBV28	TRBJ2-7	.	.	CASRGVGYEQYF	TGTGCCAGCAGGGGCGTAGGTTACGAGCAGTACTTC
TRBV29-1	TRBJ2-2	.	TRBD1	CSVTGDGGELFF	TGCAGCGTTACAGGGGACGGAGGGGAGCTGTTTTTT
TRBV5-1	TRBJ1-2	.	TRBD1	CASTTSGTANYGYTF	TGCGCCAGCACCACCTCCGGGACAGCGAACTATGGCTACACCTTC
TRBV7-2	TRBJ1-6	.	.	CASSLDPGSPLHF	TGTGCCAGCAGCTTAGACCCGGGGTCACCCCTCCACTTT
TRBV7-8	TRBJ2-3	.	TRBD2	CASSFTSSGGGVLSADTQYF	TGTGCCAGCAGCTTTACTAGTTCCGGCGGGGGGGTTCTGAGCGCAGATACGCAGTATTTT